This T cell receptor (beta chain) was identified in a study of cytomegalovirus exposure and HLA in healthy donors. The CDR3 extends over 13 amino acids. Between the trimmed V and J ends, which lost 6 bases and 2 bases, there was a span of 7 bases. In germline, CDR1 is MDHEN, CDR2 SYDVKM. Vbeta (60) and Jbeta (13) primers were used in the PCR. Per the original data handling: Later analysis identified tens of millions of unique TCR beta chains, roughly 11 million shared. Method: immunoSEQ multiplex PCR; TCRdb's copy keeps in-frame clones and lacks some. Clone size and V and J calls were adopted from that table, with D and trimming inferred from the DNA. The sample carries over 150,000 clones, roughly 79% recorded once.

Sequencing was performed on PBMCs. This sequence joins TRBV28 and TRBJ2-2; D uncertain. The receptor's source is a man aged 18 to 30 in good health and CMV-seronegative. CDR3 coding DNA: TGTGCCAGCAGATACAGTAACACCGGGGAGCTGTTTTTT. This codes for CASRYSNTGELFF.